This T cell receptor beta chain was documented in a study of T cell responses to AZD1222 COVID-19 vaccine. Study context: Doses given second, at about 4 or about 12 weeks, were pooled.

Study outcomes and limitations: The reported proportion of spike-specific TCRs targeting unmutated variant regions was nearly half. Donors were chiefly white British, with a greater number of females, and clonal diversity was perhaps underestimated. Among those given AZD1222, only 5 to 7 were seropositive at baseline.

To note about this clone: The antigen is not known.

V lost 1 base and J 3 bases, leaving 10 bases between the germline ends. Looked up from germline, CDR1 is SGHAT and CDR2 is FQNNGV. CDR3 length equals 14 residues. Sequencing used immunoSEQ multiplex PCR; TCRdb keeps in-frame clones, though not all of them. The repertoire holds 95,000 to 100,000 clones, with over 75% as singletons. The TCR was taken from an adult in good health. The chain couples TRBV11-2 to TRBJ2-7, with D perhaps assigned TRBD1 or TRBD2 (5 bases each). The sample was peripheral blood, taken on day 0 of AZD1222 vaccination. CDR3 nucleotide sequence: TGTGCCAGCAGCTTAGGGGGGTTTAGCTACGAGCAGTACTTC. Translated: CASSLGGFSYEQYF.